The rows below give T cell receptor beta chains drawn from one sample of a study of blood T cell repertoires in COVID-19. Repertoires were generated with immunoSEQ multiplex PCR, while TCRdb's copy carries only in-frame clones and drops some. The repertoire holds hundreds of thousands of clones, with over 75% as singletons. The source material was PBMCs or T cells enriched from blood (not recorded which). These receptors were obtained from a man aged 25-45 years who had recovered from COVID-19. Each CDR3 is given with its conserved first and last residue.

cdr3_aa: CASSLVLRQTPNYGYTF
j_call: TRBJ1-2
v_call: TRBV7-8

cdr3_aa: CASSPTTWTSAYNEQFF
j_call: TRBJ2-1
v_call: TRBV7-2

cdr3_aa: CATEAGTGTGGYTF
j_call: TRBJ1-2
v_call: TRBV10-3

cdr3_aa: CASSLGGVAGVYEQYF
j_call: TRBJ2-7
v_call: TRBV7-2

cdr3_aa: CASSQDPVVDGELFF
j_call: TRBJ2-2
v_call: TRBV4-2

cdr3_aa: CASSEWSSANTGELFF
j_call: TRBJ2-2
v_call: TRBV2

cdr3_aa: CASSPDSDYGYTF
j_call: TRBJ1-2
v_call: TRBV18

cdr3_aa: CASSVSRQTGELFF
j_call: TRBJ2-2
v_call: TRBV2

cdr3_aa: CSVRRAGGRNEQFF
j_call: TRBJ2-1
v_call: TRBV29-1

cdr3_aa: CASSLVAGHLEQYF
j_call: TRBJ2-7
v_call: TRBV3-1/TRBV3-2

cdr3_aa: CASSMTSVNQETQYF
j_call: TRBJ2-5
v_call: TRBV19

cdr3_aa: CASSLAGGPGETQYF
j_call: TRBJ2-5
v_call: TRBV28

cdr3_aa: CASSKEWGQTNNQPQHF
j_call: TRBJ1-5
v_call: TRBV25-1

cdr3_aa: CASSPGQSVTNEKLFF
j_call: TRBJ1-4
v_call: TRBV7-9

cdr3_aa: CASSIDRRSETQYF
j_call: TRBJ2-5
v_call: TRBV19

cdr3_aa: CASSIPGQGTDTQYF
j_call: TRBJ2-3
v_call: TRBV19

cdr3_aa: CASSDGRHSNQPQHF
j_call: TRBJ1-5
v_call: TRBV6-2/TRBV6-3

cdr3_aa: CASSRPGQLSSGANVLTF
j_call: TRBJ2-6
v_call: TRBV5-6

cdr3_aa: CASSDTSGVEQYF
j_call: TRBJ2-7
v_call: TRBV5-6

cdr3_aa: CASSQEGSLDSGNTIYF
j_call: TRBJ1-3
v_call: TRBV4-1

cdr3_aa: CASTLRAKAFF
j_call: TRBJ1-1
v_call: TRBV19

cdr3_aa: CASSHRQGGVWGQAFF
j_call: TRBJ1-1
v_call: TRBV4-1

cdr3_aa: CAWSPPSQGKNIQYF
j_call: TRBJ2-4
v_call: TRBV30

cdr3_aa: CASSSQNTGELFF
j_call: TRBJ2-2
v_call: TRBV27

cdr3_aa: CASTKGLEGVEQYF
j_call: TRBJ2-7
v_call: TRBV28

cdr3_aa: CASSLGRLAVETQYF
j_call: TRBJ2-5
v_call: TRBV27

cdr3_aa: CASGTAFYEQFF
j_call: TRBJ2-1
v_call: TRBV10-2

cdr3_aa: CASSLRLAGGGAELFF
j_call: TRBJ2-2
v_call: TRBV28

cdr3_aa: CASSWDSNSYGYTF
j_call: TRBJ1-2
v_call: TRBV5-5

cdr3_aa: CASSSQGQGAEQYF
j_call: TRBJ2-7
v_call: TRBV2

cdr3_aa: CASSQVRGGSPLHF
j_call: TRBJ1-6
v_call: TRBV14

cdr3_aa: CASSLYLTITNTEAFF
j_call: TRBJ1-1
v_call: TRBV28

cdr3_aa: CASSMVGLSYNEQFF
j_call: TRBJ2-1
v_call: TRBV19

cdr3_aa: CASSLPPPAYEQYF
j_call: TRBJ2-7
v_call: TRBV11-2

cdr3_aa: CAIGAPGSSGNTIYF
j_call: TRBJ1-3
v_call: TRBV10-3

cdr3_aa: CASSEAVTAGNTIYF
j_call: TRBJ1-3
v_call: TRBV6-1

cdr3_aa: CASSLSRTGYEGPLNTEAFF
j_call: TRBJ1-1
v_call: TRBV5-1

cdr3_aa: CSVVNGRDNEQFF
j_call: TRBJ2-1
v_call: TRBV29-1

cdr3_aa: CASSSTGTPGLRWYEQYF
j_call: TRBJ2-7
v_call: TRBV28

cdr3_aa: CASSQDFYDPGGLNEQFF
j_call: TRBJ2-1
v_call: TRBV4-1

cdr3_aa: CASSPSRGGAWDEAFF
j_call: TRBJ1-1
v_call: TRBV3-1/TRBV3-2

cdr3_aa: CASSERTGGSGANVLTF
j_call: TRBJ2-6
v_call: TRBV6-1

cdr3_aa: CASSAPGLADFSYNEQFF
j_call: TRBJ2-1
v_call: TRBV7-9

cdr3_aa: CASSVVASSSTDTQYF
j_call: TRBJ2-3
v_call: TRBV9

cdr3_aa: CASSLGLASWELFF
j_call: TRBJ2-2
v_call: TRBV5-6